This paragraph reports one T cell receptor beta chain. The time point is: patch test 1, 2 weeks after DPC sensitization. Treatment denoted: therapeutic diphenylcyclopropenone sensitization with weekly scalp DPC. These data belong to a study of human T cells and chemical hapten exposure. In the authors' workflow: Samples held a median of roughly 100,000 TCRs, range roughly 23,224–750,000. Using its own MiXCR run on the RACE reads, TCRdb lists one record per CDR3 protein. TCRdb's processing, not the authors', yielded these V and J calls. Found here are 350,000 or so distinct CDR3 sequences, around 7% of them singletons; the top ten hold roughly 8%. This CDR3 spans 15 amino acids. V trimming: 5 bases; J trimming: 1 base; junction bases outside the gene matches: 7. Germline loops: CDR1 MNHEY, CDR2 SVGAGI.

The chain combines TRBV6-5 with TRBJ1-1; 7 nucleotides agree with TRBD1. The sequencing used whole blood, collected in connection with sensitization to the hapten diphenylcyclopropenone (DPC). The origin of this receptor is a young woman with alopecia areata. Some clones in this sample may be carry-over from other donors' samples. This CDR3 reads CASSLPGQPNTEAFF. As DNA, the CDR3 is TGTGCCAGCAGTCTCCCGGGACAGCCGAACACTGAAGCTTTCTTT.